Below, 21 T cell receptor beta chains from the same sample are listed, as sequenced in a study of blood T cells in healthy people across ages. The authors ran a second PCR of about 7 to 12 cycles using a sample-barcoded 5' primer and a J-beta primer mix. TCRdb re-analysed the 5' RACE reads in MiXCR, keeping a single row per CDR3 protein. The sample lists around 1,700,000 distinct CDR3 sequences, approximately 28% occurring once. Sequencing was performed on blood. The source is a woman aged 25-40 years in good health.

Only a few counts were recorded for this clonotype. V usage is TRBV20-1 and J usage is TRBJ2-1, with D unclear. This CDR3 has 11 residues. V lost 8 bases, J lost 6 bases, and 11 bases lay in between. Germline V gene data show CDR1 as DFQATT and CDR2 as SNEGSKA (reference sequence). As DNA, the CDR3 is TGCAGTTCCCCGGGTCCCAATGAGCAGTTCTTC. Translation gives CSSPGPNEQFF.

This chain links TRBV2 with TRBJ2-1; a possible D gene is TRBD2 (6 bases). The CDR3 extends over 14 amino acids. V was pared by 8 bases and J by 12 bases, with 23 bases between. The V gene's germline CDR1 is SNHLY and CDR2 FYNNEI. The CDR3 protein is CASGQGVGTGVQFF. CDR3 DNA: TGTGCCAGCGGTCAAGGCGTCGGGACGGGGGTGCAGTTCTTC.

The chain combines TRBV4-3 with TRBJ2-3; D is undetermined. The CDR3 loop spans 16 amino acids. V dropped 5 bases and J dropped 5 bases, with 20 bases sitting between them. Per the germline V gene, CDR1 is LGHNA and CDR2 is YSLEER. The CDR3 loop reads CASSSEVGLVGDTQYF. The DNA for the CDR3 is TGCGCCAGCAGCTCAGAGGTCGGGCTAGTGGGAGATACGCAGTATTTT.

The chain couples TRBV7-9 to TRBJ2-3; D not certain. The V gene's germline CDR1 is SEHNR and CDR2 FQNEAQ (reference sequence). Trimming cost V 1 base and J 8 bases, with 10 bases left between them. The CDR3 consists of 13 residues. Here the CDR3 DNA reads TGTGCCAGCAGCTTAGTGACCCGTCCTACGCAGTATTTT. This encodes CASSLVTRPTQYF.

Ten or more counts support this clonotype. The chain is built from TRBV5-1 and TRBJ1-2, with D unclear. Per the germline V gene, CDR1 is SGHRS and CDR2 is YFSETQ. The CDR3 has 13 residues. Trimming shortened V by 6 bases and J by 5 bases, and 14 bases separated the two germline ends. CDR3 DNA: TGCGCCAGCACCCTCGACGGCCAATATGGCTACACCTTC. It specifies CASTLDGQYGYTF.

The rearrangement uses TRBV20-1 and TRBJ1-1, with a tentative D call TRBD1 (6 bases). Germline CDR1 reads DFQATT; CDR2 reads SNEGSKA (reference sequence). This CDR3 comprises 14 residues. V lost 1 base and J lost 0, with 9 bases in between. This CDR3 reads CSARADRLNTEAFF. The CDR3, as DNA: TGCAGTGCTAGAGCTGACAGGCTGAACACTGAAGCTTTCTTT.

This chain links TRBV29-1 with TRBJ1-4; D gene ambiguous. Germline V CDR1 and CDR2: SQVTM, ANQGSEA. The CDR3 extends over 13 amino acids. V dropped 3 bases and J dropped 7 bases, with 12 bases sitting between them. CDR3 region: CSVEGGASEKLFF. The CDR3 DNA reads as TGCAGCGTTGAGGGCGGCGCAAGTGAAAAACTGTTTTTT.

This clonotype was detected only a few times. The junction departs from germline at one end; a sequencing error may be responsible. In DNA, the CDR3 is TGTGCCAGCAGCCGTCAACAGGGGAATAACTCACCCCTCCACTTT. Translating it yields CASSRQQGNNSPLHF. V gene TRBV7-2 combines with J gene TRBJ1-6, with TRBD1 identical over 7 bases. There are 15 residues in the CDR3. In germline, CDR1 is SGHTA, CDR2 FQGNSA.

This clonotype has a handful of counts. The gene calls are TRBV5-1 and TRBJ2-5, with 7 positions matching TRBD1. V lost 4 bases and J lost 4; bases outside the gene matches: 7. From germline, CDR1 is SGHRS and CDR2 YFSETQ. The CDR3 runs 14 residues. The CDR3 DNA follows: TGCGCCAGCAGCGACCCGACAGGGCTAGAGACCCAGTACTTC. Encoded protein: CASSDPTGLETQYF. The full variable domain, rest sourced from reference TRBV5-1 and TRBJ2-5, is KAGVTQTPRYLIKTRGQQVTLSCSPISGHRSVSWYQQTPGQGLQFLFEYFSETQRNKGNFPGRFSGRQFSNSRSEMNVSTLELGDSALYLCASSDPTGLETQYFGPGTRLLVL.

CDR3 DNA: TGTGCCAGCAGGTCCGGGACTAACGCCGCCGGGGAGCTGTTTTTT. Translated: CASRSGTNAAGELFF. The V call is TRBV6-5, the J call TRBJ2-2; 7 bases are shared with TRBD2. This CDR3 has 15 residues. V lost 6 bases to trimming and J lost 6 bases; unmatched junction nucleotides: 10. Looked up from germline, CDR1 is MNHEY and CDR2 is SVGAGI.

This clonotype was seen repeatedly, ten times or more. The V call is TRBV14, the J call TRBJ2-7, with D perhaps TRBD1 (6 bases). Germline CDR1 and CDR2: SGHDN and FVKESK. Trimming cost V 0 bases and J 2 bases, with 14 bases left between them. This CDR3 spans 16 amino acids. The CDR3 protein is CASSQDPTGLPYEQYF. DNA for the CDR3: TGTGCCAGCAGCCAAGACCCGACAGGCCTTCCCTACGAGCAGTACTTC.

V is TRBV5-1 and J is TRBJ1-2, with a tentative D call TRBD1 (5 bases). CDR1 SGHRS and CDR2 YFSETQ come from the germline V gene. The CDR3 totals 12 residues. Trimming cost V 2 bases and J 10 bases, with 12 bases left between them. The CDR3 nucleotides are TGCGCCAGCAGCTTACCAGGGAGAGACTACACCTTC. This gives the protein CASSLPGRDYTF.

Of note for this clonotype: Mismatch with germline at one junction end may stem from a read error. CDR3 in DNA: TGTGCCAGCAGTGAGGCAGGGACTGAAGCTTTGTTT. Protein: CASSEAGTEALF. This chain joins TRBV12-3 or TRBV12-4 and TRBJ1-1, with D perhaps TRBD1 (5 bases). The CDR3 runs to 12 residues.

In the case of this clonotype: Sequence at one end of the junction differs from germline and may be a read error. The J gene is TRBJ2-1, the V gene TRBV12-3 or TRBV12-4; TRBD2 matches 9 bases. This CDR3 comprises 15 residues. Here the CDR3 reads CACSPIAGAYNEQFF. CDR3 DNA sequence: TGTGCCTGCAGCCCAATAGCGGGGGCCTACAATGAGCAGTTCTTC.

J is TRBJ2-1 and V is TRBV7-2; D may be TRBD1 (6 bases). The CDR3 length is 18 residues. Trimming took 1 base from V and 0 from J, leaving 16 bases between them. Germline CDR1 and CDR2: SGHTA and FQGNSA. CDR3 sequence: CASSLGLVQGGSYNEQFF. Written as DNA, the CDR3 is TGTGCCAGCAGCTTAGGCCTAGTACAGGGTGGCTCCTACAATGAGCAGTTCTTC.

This clonotype has a count of ten or more. J is TRBJ2-5 and V is TRBV12-3 or TRBV12-4; 7 bases match TRBD1. This CDR3 spans 13 amino acids. V was clipped by 8 bases and J by 2 bases; unmatched bases: 5. The CDR3 region is CASAPGQQETQYF. CDR3 coding DNA: TGTGCCAGCGCACCGGGACAGCAAGAGACCCAGTACTTC.

This clonotype appeared once. The rearrangement joins TRBV5-1 to TRBJ2-7, with 10 bases fitting TRBD1. CDR1 SGHRS and CDR2 YFSETQ come from the germline V gene. CDR3 size: 16 residues. The V and J ends lost 4 bases and 5 bases, in that order; junction bases with no gene match: 12. The CDR3 loop reads CASSPQPGQGFDEQYF. CDR3 in DNA: TGCGCCAGCAGCCCTCAACCGGGACAGGGGTTCGACGAGCAGTACTTC.

In this sample, this clonotype turned up many times. CDR3 coding DNA: TGCAGTGCTCCGCCAGATAGCGGGGGGGCGGCCAAAAACATTCAGTACTTC. As protein: CSAPPDSGGAAKNIQYF. The rearrangement links TRBV20-1 to TRBJ2-4, with 11 bases that match TRBD2. The CDR3 consists of 17 residues. Germline loops: CDR1 DFQATT, CDR2 SNEGSKA (reference sequence). V lost 5 bases to trimming and J lost 1 base; unmatched junction nucleotides: 10.

This sequence joins TRBV18 and TRBJ2-3, with 7 bases that match TRBD2. This CDR3 contains 15 residues. The germline V gene has CDR1 KGHSH and CDR2 LQKENI. With 8 bases clipped from V and 2 bases from J, the junction kept 10 bases outside the gene matches. CDR3 DNA sequence: TGTGCCAGCGGGCAGACTAGCAGCTACACAGATACGCAGTATTTT. Amino acid sequence: CASGQTSSYTDTQYF.

The rearrangement joins TRBV12-3 or TRBV12-4 to TRBJ1-3, with D unresolved. The CDR3 length is 17 residues. V lost 0 bases and J 2 bases, leaving 14 bases between the germline ends. The CDR3 region is CASSLARESLPGNTIYF. The CDR3, as DNA: TGTGCCAGCAGTTTAGCGAGGGAGAGCCTGCCTGGAAACACCATATATTTT.

This clonotype showed up many times. V is TRBV12-3 or TRBV12-4 and J is TRBJ2-5; maybe TRBD1 (5 bases). The CDR3 sequence is 13 residues long. Trimming took off 6 bases at V and 5 bases at J, with 13 bases between the two ends. The CDR3 DNA reads as TGTGCCAGCAGACCAGGGTATTGGGAGACCCAGTACTTC. This sequence encodes CASRPGYWETQYF.